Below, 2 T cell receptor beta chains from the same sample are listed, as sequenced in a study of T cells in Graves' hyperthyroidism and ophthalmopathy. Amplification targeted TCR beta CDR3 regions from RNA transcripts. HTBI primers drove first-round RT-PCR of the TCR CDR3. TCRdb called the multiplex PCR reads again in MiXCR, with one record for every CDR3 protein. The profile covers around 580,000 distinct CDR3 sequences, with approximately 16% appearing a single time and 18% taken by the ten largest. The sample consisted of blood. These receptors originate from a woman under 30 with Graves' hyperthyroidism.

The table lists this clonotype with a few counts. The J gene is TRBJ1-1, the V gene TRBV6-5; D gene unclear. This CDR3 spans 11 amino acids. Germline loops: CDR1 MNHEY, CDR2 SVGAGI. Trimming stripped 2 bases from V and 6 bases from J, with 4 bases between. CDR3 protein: CASSYNAEAFF. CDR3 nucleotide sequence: TGTGCCAGCAGTTACAACGCTGAAGCTTTCTTT.

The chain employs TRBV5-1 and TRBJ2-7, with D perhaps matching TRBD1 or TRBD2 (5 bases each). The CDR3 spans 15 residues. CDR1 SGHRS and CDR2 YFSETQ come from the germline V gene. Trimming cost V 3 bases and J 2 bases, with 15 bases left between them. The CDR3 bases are TGCGCCAGCAGCTACCTCCGGGACCCGACCTACGAGCAGTACTTC. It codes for CASSYLRDPTYEQYF.